A selection of T cell receptor beta chains follows, all from one sample in a study of CD8+ T cells in alopecia areata. Profiled with immunoSEQ multiplex PCR; TCRdb holds only in-frame clones, not every one. The sample comprises approximately 150,000 clones, about 67% of which are singletons, and approximately 10% rests with the top ten. The specimen comprised CD8+ T cells sorted from blood, sampled at week 0. The source is a human donor with alopecia areata. The CDR3 runs from the conserved cysteine through the conserved F or W. The D gene is left open where the match is weak. Where a row states a size, it is once, few, many or the class of an expanded clone; other rows omit it.

length	size	D	V	J	DNA	CDR3
13	.	.	TRBV25-1	TRBJ1-1	TGTGCCAGCAGCAGGGGCGGGGGCACTGAAGCTTTCTTT	CASSRGGGTEAFF
15	.	.	TRBV5-1	TRBJ2-7	TGCGCCAGCAGCTTTCTAGGTTTCGGCGTATACGAGCAGTACTTC	CASSFLGFGVYEQYF
12	.	.	TRBV4-1	TRBJ1-1	TGCGCCAGCAGCCAAGACGGTTATACGGCTTTCTTT	CASSQDGYTAFF
15	.	.	TRBV5-5	TRBJ2-3	TGTGCCAGCAGCTTGCGGGTGGGAGACACAGATACGCAGTATTTT	CASSLRVGDTDTQYF
11	.	.	TRBV4-1	TRBJ1-4	TGCGCCAGCAGCGGGGACGGGAAACTGTTTTTT	CASSGDGKLFF
13	.	.	TRBV11-2	TRBJ1-6	TGTGCCAGCAGCTTAGGAGCTAATTCACCCCTCCACTTT	CASSLGANSPLHF
12	few	.	TRBV7-6	TRBJ1-1	TGTGCCAGCAGCTTAATGCCGGATGAAGCTTTCTTT	CASSLMPDEAFF
9	.	.	TRBV21-1	TRBJ2-5	TGTGCCGGGCAAGAGACCCAGTACTTC	CAGQETQYF
14	.	TRBD1	TRBV4-1	TRBJ1-5	TGCGCCAGCAGCTACCGGGACAGCCCTCAGCCCCAGCATTTT	CASSYRDSPQPQHF
14	.	.	TRBV30	TRBJ1-5	TGTGCCTGGAGCCCCGGGCATGAGGCCCAGCCCCAGCATTTT	CAWSPGHEAQPQHF
12	few	.	TRBV15	TRBJ1-1	TGTGCCACCAGCCCGGGGGGCACTGAAGCTTTCTTT	CATSPGGTEAFF
15	.	.	TRBV9	TRBJ1-2	TGTGCCAGCAGCGTAGCGAGACAGGCTAACTATGGCTACACCTTC	CASSVARQANYGYTF
14	few	.	TRBV29-1	TRBJ2-7	TGCAGCGTTGCCAGGGTTAAGGGCTCCTACGAGCAGTACTTC	CSVARVKGSYEQYF
17	.	.	TRBV4-1	TRBJ2-1	TGCGCCAGCAGCCGGCTCAACACGGGGGGACAGGCCCTTGAGCAGTTCTTC	CASSRLNTGGQALEQFF
15	few	.	TRBV13	TRBJ2-2	TGTGCCAGCAGCTTAACCGACCCGAACACCGGGGAGCTGTTTTTT	CASSLTDPNTGELFF
16	.	TRBD1	TRBV27	TRBJ1-5	TGTGCCAGCAGTCCTAGGGACAGGGGGCAAGGTCAGCCCCAGCATTTT	CASSPRDRGQGQPQHF
14	.	TRBD1	TRBV6-5	TRBJ2-5	TGTGCCAGCAGGAAACAGGGGTCTTGGGAGACCCAGTACTTC	CASRKQGSWETQYF
11	.	.	TRBV5-1	TRBJ2-7	TGCGCCAGCAGCCAAGGATACGAGCAGTACTTC	CASSQGYEQYF
15	few	.	TRBV6-5	TRBJ2-3	TGTGCCAGCAGTGGCGTTGCTCCTAGCACAGATACGCAGTATTTT	CASSGVAPSTDTQYF
15	.	TRBD1	TRBV19	TRBJ1-5	TGTGCCAGTAGTATCGGGACAGGGAGCAATCAGCCCCAGCATTTT	CASSIGTGSNQPQHF
14	few	.	TRBV19	TRBJ1-5	TGTGCCAGTAGATCGATCTCTACCAATCAGCCCCAGCATTTT	CASRSISTNQPQHF
16	.	.	TRBV4-1	TRBJ2-7	TGCGCCAGCAGCCAAGATATTGCCCCAGGGACCTACGAGCAGTACTTC	CASSQDIAPGTYEQYF
14	.	TRBD1	TRBV5-1	TRBJ1-1	TGCGCCAGCAGCTTGGACAGGGGAGACACTGAAGCTTTCTTT	CASSLDRGDTEAFF
14	.	TRBD1	TRBV28	TRBJ2-7	TGTGCCAGCAGCCCGGGACAGCGACTTGGGGAGCAGTACTTC	CASSPGQRLGEQYF
16	.	.	TRBV11-3	TRBJ1-6	TGTGCCAGCAGCTTTTTACCGAGCCGCCCGGATTCACCCCTCCACTTT	CASSFLPSRPDSPLHF
13	few	.	TRBV29-1	TRBJ2-7	TGCAGCGTTGGGCAGGGTATGTCCTACGAGCAGTACTTC	CSVGQGMSYEQYF
12	.	.	TRBV15	TRBJ2-7	TGTGCCACCAGCAGCGGGGTCTACGAGCAGTACTTC	CATSSGVYEQYF
18	.	TRBD1	TRBV4-1	TRBJ1-2	TGCGCCAGCAGCCAAGGATGGGCAGGGGGTCTATACAGCTATGGCTACACCTTC	CASSQGWAGGLYSYGYTF
15	.	.	TRBV30	TRBJ1-5	TGTGCCTGGGGCGACGGGGTTGGTGGCAATCAGCCCCAGCATTTT	CAWGDGVGGNQPQHF
16	.	TRBD2	TRBV2	TRBJ2-4	TGTGCCAGCAGTACAACTAGCGGGGATTCCAAAAACATTCAGTACTTC	CASSTTSGDSKNIQYF
12	few	.	TRBV13	TRBJ1-2	TGTGCCAGCAGCTTAGGCGGGAATGGCTACACCTTC	CASSLGGNGYTF
13	once	.	TRBV29-1	TRBJ1-2	TGCAGCAGCCGGGAAGGGAGCGCGGATGGCTACACCTTC	CSSREGSADGYTF
16	.	.	TRBV27	TRBJ2-1	TGTGCCAGCAGTTCCGTCAGGGAAGTCTCCTACAATGAGCAGTTCTTC	CASSSVREVSYNEQFF
14	.	TRBD1	TRBV29-1	TRBJ1-2	TGCAGCGGATACGGGACAGGAATCAACTATGGCTACACCTTC	CSGYGTGINYGYTF
15	.	.	TRBV7-2	TRBJ1-2	TGTGCCAGCAGCACTGCCCCCGGGACAAACTGGGGCTACACCTTC	CASSTAPGTNWGYTF
13	few	.	TRBV29-1	TRBJ1-2	TGCAGCGTCCAAAATCCGGGACGGTATGGCTACACCTTC	CSVQNPGRYGYTF
14	once	TRBD1	TRBV15	TRBJ1-6	TGTGCCACCAGCGGACAGGGGTATAATTCACCCCTCCACTTT	CATSGQGYNSPLHF
15	.	.	TRBV19	TRBJ2-5	TGTGCCAGTAGTATTACCCGGATGGGGGAAGAGACCCAGTACTTC	CASSITRMGEETQYF
15	.	TRBD2	TRBV6-5	TRBJ2-5	TGTGCCAGCAGTTCCAGCGGGGGGATTCAAGAGACCCAGTACTTC	CASSSSGGIQETQYF
14	.	TRBD1	TRBV11-2	TRBJ2-7	TGTGCCAGCAGCCCGCGGGACAGGGTCTACGAGCAGTACTTC	CASSPRDRVYEQYF
11	.	.	TRBV20-1	TRBJ2-2	TGCAGTGCTCAACTACGAGGGGAGCTGTTTTTT	CSAQLRGELFF
16	.	TRBD1	TRBV6-5	TRBJ2-2	TGTGCCAGCAGTTACCTACCGGGACAGGGCACCGGGGAGCTGTTTTTT	CASSYLPGQGTGELFF
14	.	.	TRBV7-8	TRBJ2-6	TGTGCCAGCAGCTTAGCGTGGTGGGCCAACGTCCTGACTTTC	CASSLAWWANVLTF
16	.	TRBD1	TRBV7-9	TRBJ2-5	TGTGCCAGCAGCACCCACCGGACAGGGAACCAAGAGACCCAGTACTTC	CASSTHRTGNQETQYF
14	.	.	TRBV30	TRBJ2-6	TGTGCCTCGCTAGGGGGGGCTGGGGCCAACGTCCTGACTTTC	CASLGGAGANVLTF